This T cell receptor (beta chain) was recorded in a study of cytomegalovirus exposure and HLA in healthy donors. Study-level results: According to an earlier analysis, most TCR beta V segments yielded productive rearrangements about 87% or about 30% of the time. Some V segments, TRBV6-2 and TRBV6-3 among them, were indistinguishable and were therefore excluded. An ancestry cluster, one associated with Asian ancestry, reportedly showed fewer N-insertions than the approximately 670-donor mean in a later analysis. When analyzed later, the rates of TCR association showed variation by HLA locus, with DRB1 the most and HLA-C the fewest.

This CDR3 comprises 15 residues. With 5 bases removed from V and 7 bases from J, the gap between germline ends came to 21 bases. Germline lookup yields CDR1 SGHDT and CDR2 YYEEEE. PCR was performed using 60 Vbeta and 13 Jbeta primers. Method: immunoSEQ multiplex PCR; TCRdb's copy keeps in-frame clones and lacks some. The data contain 100,000 to 150,000 clones, 81% of them singletons. There are a few counts of this clone. Its specificity is not known. The TCR originated in a man aged 18 to 30 in good health and CMV-seronegative. The sequenced sample was PBMCs. This chain joins TRBV5-6 and TRBJ1-2; D is perhaps TRBD1 (6 bases). The CDR3 region is CASSRNRVTRGGYTF. In nucleotides, the CDR3 is TGTGCCAGCAGTCGAAACAGGGTTACTAGAGGTGGCTACACCTTC.